A selection of T cell receptor beta chains follows, all from one sample in a study of blood T cell repertoires in COVID-19. Generated by immunoSEQ multiplex PCR, the TCRdb table keeps only in-frame clones and is missing some. Of about 250,000 clones in the sample, around 85% were seen once. The sequencing sample was made of peripheral blood. These receptors were obtained from a man aged 50-59 years with COVID-19, enrolled during active disease. CDR3s include the opening cysteine and the closing phenylalanine or tryptophan. A D gene is named only where the DNA matches it firmly. Size is stated for part of the rows, as once, few or many counts, or as a class when the clone is expanded.

CDR3: CASSLGQGRKETQYF
DNA: TGTGCCAGCAGCTTGGGACAGGGGAGGAAAGAGACCCAGTACTTC
D: TRBD1
J: TRBJ2-5
V: TRBV11-1
size: -

CDR3: CASKPGHTQETQYF
DNA: TGTGCCAGCAAACCGGGACACACGCAAGAGACCCAGTACTTC
D: -
J: TRBJ2-5
V: TRBV2
size: -

CDR3: CASSPRGGEDTQYF
DNA: TGTGCCAGCAGCCCCCGGGGCGGGGAAGATACGCAGTATTTT
D: -
J: TRBJ2-3
V: TRBV7-9
size: -

CDR3: CASSPEGGDPYEQYF
DNA: TGTGCCAGCAGCCCCGAGGGCGGGGACCCCTACGAGCAGTACTTC
D: -
J: TRBJ2-7
V: TRBV7-8
size: -

CDR3: CASSFDRGQDGYTF
DNA: TGTGCCAGCAGCTTTGACAGGGGGCAAGATGGCTACACCTTC
D: TRBD1
J: TRBJ1-2
V: TRBV7-2
size: -

CDR3: CASSEGQSTDTQYF
DNA: TGCGCCAGCAGCGAGGGACAAAGCACAGATACGCAGTATTTT
D: -
J: TRBJ2-3
V: TRBV5-1
size: once

CDR3: CASSWAGANTGELFF
DNA: TGTGCCAGCAGTTGGGCGGGGGCGAACACCGGGGAGCTGTTTTTT
D: TRBD2
J: TRBJ2-2
V: TRBV27
size: -

CDR3: CASSLALRGATDTQYF
DNA: TGCGCCAGCAGCTTGGCTTTGCGGGGGGCCACGGATACGCAGTATTTT
D: TRBD2
J: TRBJ2-3
V: TRBV5-1
size: -

CDR3: CASSTALRQGVRSARTEAFF
DNA: TGTGCCAGTAGTACCGCACTTAGACAGGGGGTACGTTCGGCTCGCACTGAAGCTTTCTTT
D: TRBD1
J: TRBJ1-1
V: TRBV19
size: -

CDR3: CASSILGQGLGQPQHF
DNA: TGTGCCAGTAGTATTTTGGGCCAGGGGTTGGGTCAGCCCCAGCATTTT
D: -
J: TRBJ1-5
V: TRBV19
size: -

CDR3: CASSPNTGINQPQHF
DNA: TGTGCCAGTAGTCCAAATACAGGGATTAATCAGCCCCAGCATTTT
D: -
J: TRBJ1-5
V: TRBV19
size: -

CDR3: CASSEGGGVSQPQHF
DNA: TGCGCCAGCAGTGAGGGGGGGGGAGTCAGTCAGCCCCAGCATTTT
D: -
J: TRBJ1-5
V: TRBV10-2
size: once

CDR3: CASTVVAWSTEAFF
DNA: TGTGCCAGCACCGTCGTGGCCTGGAGCACTGAAGCTTTCTTT
D: -
J: TRBJ1-1
V: TRBV5-5
size: -

CDR3: CASSQLPAGQGKCDTQYF
DNA: TGTGCCAGCAGCCAACTCCCGGCAGGACAGGGAAAGTGTGATACGCAGTATTTT
D: TRBD1
J: TRBJ2-3
V: TRBV3-1/TRBV3-2
size: -

CDR3: CASSLPPGQGATYNEQFF
DNA: TGTGCCAGCAGCTTACCGCCGGGACAGGGGGCCACCTACAATGAGCAGTTCTTC
D: TRBD1
J: TRBJ2-1
V: TRBV7-6
size: few

CDR3: CASSLEVRGPREQYF
DNA: TGCGCCAGCAGCTTGGAGGTTAGAGGGCCGCGCGAGCAGTACTTC
D: -
J: TRBJ2-7
V: TRBV5-1
size: -

CDR3: CASSPRGSGNTIYF
DNA: TGTGCCAGCAGTCCCCGCGGCTCTGGAAACACCATATATTTT
D: -
J: TRBJ1-3
V: TRBV28
size: -

CDR3: CASSSSGLGEQYF
DNA: TGTGCCAGCAGTTCATCAGGGTTGGGCGAGCAGTACTTC
D: -
J: TRBJ2-7
V: TRBV5-4
size: -

CDR3: CASSQDAGTNTGELFF
DNA: TGTGCCAGCAGCCAAGATGCAGGGACGAACACCGGGGAGCTGTTTTTT
D: -
J: TRBJ2-2
V: TRBV14
size: -

CDR3: CSDRSLVTGELFF
DNA: TGCAGCGACAGGAGCCTCGTCACCGGGGAGCTGTTTTTT
D: -
J: TRBJ2-2
V: TRBV29-1
size: -

CDR3: CATSDLDLRGEQFF
DNA: TGTGCCACCAGTGATTTGGATCTTAGAGGTGAGCAGTTCTTC
D: -
J: TRBJ2-1
V: TRBV24-1
size: -

CDR3: CASTGEGNGYTF
DNA: TGCGCCAGCACCGGAGAGGGCAATGGCTACACCTTC
D: -
J: TRBJ1-2
V: TRBV5-1
size: -

CDR3: CASSGVETQYF
DNA: TGTGCCAGCAGCGGTGTGGAGACCCAGTACTTC
D: -
J: TRBJ2-5
V: TRBV2
size: -

CDR3: CASARDRSINGYTF
DNA: TGCGCCAGCGCCCGGGACAGATCTATAAATGGCTACACCTTC
D: TRBD1
J: TRBJ1-2
V: TRBV5-1
size: -

CDR3: CASSEWTGASEYF
DNA: TGTGCCAGCAGTGAATGGACAGGGGCCTCAGAGTACTTC
D: TRBD1
J: TRBJ2-5
V: TRBV2
size: -

CDR3: CASSSRQGAEGNTGELFF
DNA: TGTGCCAGCAGCTCCCGACAGGGGGCGGAGGGAAACACCGGGGAGCTGTTTTTT
D: TRBD1
J: TRBJ2-2
V: TRBV11-3
size: -

CDR3: CAWSVKGTDTQYF
DNA: TGTGCCTGGAGTGTCAAGGGGACAGATACGCAGTATTTT
D: -
J: TRBJ2-3
V: TRBV30
size: -

CDR3: CASSLDPDTGELFF
DNA: TGTGCCAGCAGCTTAGATCCCGACACCGGGGAGCTGTTTTTT
D: -
J: TRBJ2-2
V: TRBV11-2
size: -

CDR3: CAISEEDGGRGPYNEQFF
DNA: TGTGCCATCAGTGAAGAAGATGGAGGGAGGGGACCCTACAATGAGCAGTTCTTC
D: TRBD2
J: TRBJ2-1
V: TRBV10-3
size: -

CDR3: CASISGESGANVLTF
DNA: TGTGCCAGCATTTCCGGGGAGTCTGGGGCCAACGTCCTGACTTTC
D: -
J: TRBJ2-6
V: TRBV2
size: -

CDR3: CASSSRGAWVEAFF
DNA: TGTGCCAGCAGCTCCCGGGGGGCGTGGGTTGAAGCTTTCTTT
D: -
J: TRBJ1-1
V: TRBV5-6
size: -

CDR3: CASSEGGNNQPQHF
DNA: TGTGCTTCTTCAGAGGGCGGAAACAATCAGCCCCAGCATTTT
D: -
J: TRBJ1-5
V: TRBV2
size: -

CDR3: CASRQGAGELFF
DNA: TGTGCCAGCAGACAGGGTGCCGGGGAGCTGTTTTTT
D: -
J: TRBJ2-2
V: TRBV6-4
size: -

CDR3: CATSRWDRDNQPQHF
DNA: TGTGCCACCAGCAGATGGGACAGGGACAATCAGCCCCAGCATTTT
D: TRBD1
J: TRBJ1-5
V: TRBV15
size: few